What follows is one T cell receptor beta chain and its context. Its antigen is unknown. Every subset had its genomic DNA shared out evenly among several immunoSEQ plates. The data were produced by immunoSEQ multiplex PCR, yet TCRdb's version contains in-frame clones alone and is incomplete. The sample holds over 750,000 clones, just over 95% seen once. CD8 cells regarded as naive lacked CD45RO, were positively chosen for CCR7, and omitted terminally differentiated effector memory CD45RA+ cells. There were only Caucasian adults among the donors, and all lived in Nashville, Tennessee. This entry is derived from a study of shared clonotypes between healthy human individuals. Germline CDR1 is SQVTM and CDR2 is ANQGSEA. Germline trimming cut 8 bases from V and 4 bases from J; bases unmatched to any gene: 7. This CDR3 is 13 amino acids long. Study outcomes and limitations: Sampling covered nothing but blood. Tissue TCR repertoires likely differ from those found in blood. Among donors, the sharing of clonotypes was expected to be influenced by sequencing depth.

The source material was naive CD8+ T cells sorted from blood. The receptor was isolated from a man aged 25-40 years in good health. The chain carries TRBV29-1 and TRBJ2-2; 7 nucleotides agree with TRBD1. The CDR3 protein is CSLETGATGELFF. The CDR3 DNA reads TGCAGCCTAGAAACAGGGGCCACCGGGGAGCTGTTTTTT.